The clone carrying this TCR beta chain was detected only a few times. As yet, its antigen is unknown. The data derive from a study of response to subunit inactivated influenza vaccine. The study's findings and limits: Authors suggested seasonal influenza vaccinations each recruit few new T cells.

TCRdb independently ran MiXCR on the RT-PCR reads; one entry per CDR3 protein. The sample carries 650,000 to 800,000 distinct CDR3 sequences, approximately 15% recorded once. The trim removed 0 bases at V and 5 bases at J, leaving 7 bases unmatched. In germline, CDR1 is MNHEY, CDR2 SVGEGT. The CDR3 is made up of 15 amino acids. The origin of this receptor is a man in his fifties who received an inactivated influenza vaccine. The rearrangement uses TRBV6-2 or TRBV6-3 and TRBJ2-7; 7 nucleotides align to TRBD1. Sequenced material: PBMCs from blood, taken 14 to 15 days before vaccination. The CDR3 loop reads CASSYSGGTTDEQYF. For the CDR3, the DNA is TGTGCCAGCAGTTACTCAGGGGGCACGACGGACGAGCAGTACTTC.